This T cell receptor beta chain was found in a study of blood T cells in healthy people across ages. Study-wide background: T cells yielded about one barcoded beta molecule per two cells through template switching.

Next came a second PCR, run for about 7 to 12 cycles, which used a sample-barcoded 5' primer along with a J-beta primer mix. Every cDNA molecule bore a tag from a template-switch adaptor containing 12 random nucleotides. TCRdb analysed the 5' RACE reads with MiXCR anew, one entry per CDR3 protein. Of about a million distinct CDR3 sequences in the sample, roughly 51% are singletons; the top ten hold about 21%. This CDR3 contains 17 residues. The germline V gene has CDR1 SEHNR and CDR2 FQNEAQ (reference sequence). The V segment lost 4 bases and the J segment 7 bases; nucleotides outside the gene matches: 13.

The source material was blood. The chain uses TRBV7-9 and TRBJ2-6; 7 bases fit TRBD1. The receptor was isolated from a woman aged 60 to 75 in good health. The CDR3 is CASSSKMDRIGANVLTF. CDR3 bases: TGTGCCAGCAGCTCGAAGATGGACAGGATTGGAGCCAACGTCCTGACTTTC.